These 23 T cell receptor beta chains were sequenced from one sample in a study of blood T cells in healthy people across ages. Primed by a sample-barcoded 5' primer and a J-beta primer mix, a second PCR proceeded for 7 to 11 cycles. TCRdb called the 5' RACE reads again in MiXCR, with one record for every CDR3 protein. The sample comprises over 600,000 distinct CDR3 sequences, 35% to 50% of which are singletons, and around 30% rests with the top ten. Sequencing was done on a sample of blood. These receptors were collected from an older man in good health.

The V and J genes are TRBV28 and TRBJ2-7; no clear D. Trimming took 5 bases from V and 4 from J, leaving 12 bases between them. Germline V gives CDR1 MDHEN, CDR2 SYDVKM. This CDR3 contains 13 residues. The CDR3 sequence is CASSVTMNYEQYF. The CDR3 coding sequence is TGTGCCAGCAGTGTTACAATGAATTACGAGCAGTACTTC.

Of note for this clonotype: This may be a read error: a much more frequent sequence differs by one nucleotide. CDR3 bases: TGTGCTAGTGGTTTCGCTAGCGGTGGGGATGCGCAGTATTTT. Its protein is CASGFASGGDAQYF. The gene calls are TRBV12-5 and TRBJ2-3, with 7 bases fitting TRBD2. The trim removed 3 bases at V and 10 bases at J, leaving 10 bases unmatched. Germline values: CDR1 LGHNT, CDR2 FRNRAP. The CDR3 extends over 14 amino acids.

The chain has TRBV20-1 and TRBJ2-7; 12 bases line up with TRBD2. The CDR3 covers 15 residues. The J segment lost 2 bases and the V segment lost 2 bases, leaving 4 bases of the junction unmatched. Germline values: CDR1 DFQATT, CDR2 SNEGSKA (reference sequence). This chain's CDR3 is CSARPLAGGTYEQYF. The CDR3 DNA follows: TGCAGTGCTAGACCTCTAGCGGGAGGGACCTACGAGCAGTACTTC.

With respect to this clonotype: A much larger clone lies one base from this, so it may be a read error. The V gene is TRBV4-2, the J gene TRBJ2-3, with D perhaps given as TRBD1 or TRBD2 (6 bases each). Per the germline V gene, CDR1 is LGHNA and CDR2 is YNFKEQ. There are 14 residues in the CDR3. CDR3 region: CVSSQVGGLNTQYF. As DNA, the CDR3 is TGTGTCAGCAGCCAAGTCGGGGGCTTAAATACGCAGTATTTT.

The J gene is TRBJ2-6, the V gene TRBV6-2 or TRBV6-3; 11 nucleotides line up with TRBD2. Losses at the gene ends were 5 bases for V and 0 bases for J; bases not matched to a gene: 6. Germline V gene sequence: CDR1 MNHEY, CDR2 SVGEGT. The length of the CDR3 is 18 residues. The CDR3 DNA follows: TGTGCCAGCAGTGACATGGGACTAGCGGTCTCTGGGGCCAACGTCCTGACTTTC. Translating gives CASSDMGLAVSGANVLTF.

In regard to this clonotype: Just one base apart from a much larger clone, this may be a read error. The V gene is TRBV21-1, the J gene TRBJ2-7. TRBV21-1 corresponds to a pseudogene. The CDR3 is 15 amino acids. As DNA, the CDR3 is TGTGCCAGCAGCAAAGTCCCAGCAATCTTCTACGAGCAGTACTTC. Translation: CASSKVPAIFYEQYF.

The table lists this clonotype with many counts. V and J are TRBV7-8 and TRBJ2-5; TRBD1 might be the D (5 bases). Trimming removed 1 base at V and 0 bases at J, with 6 bases between. Germline-derived CDR1 and CDR2 are SGHVS and FQNEAQ. The CDR3 runs 14 residues. The CDR3 is CASSLGTNQETQYF. The CDR3 nucleotides are TGTGCCAGCAGCTTAGGGACAAACCAAGAGACCCAGTACTTC.

This chain connects TRBV4-2 to TRBJ1-1, with 8 bases identical to TRBD1. Trimming removed 1 base from V and 6 bases from J; junction bases left unmatched: 4. Germline V gene data show CDR1 as LGHNA and CDR2 as YNFKEQ. This CDR3 spans 14 amino acids. The CDR3 bases are TGTGCCAGCAGCCAAGTGACAGGGGCCTCTGAAGCTTTCTTT. Its protein product is CASSQVTGASEAFF.

The rearrangement joins TRBV21-1 to TRBJ2-7. TRBV21-1 is listed as a pseudogene. The CDR3 sequence is 16 residues long. For the CDR3, the DNA is TGTGCCAGCAGCAAAGGATTCACTTATCGGGTCTACGAGCAGTACTTC. Translated: CASSKGFTYRVYEQYF.

About this clonotype: This may be a read error, as it is one base from a much larger clone. The V and J genes are TRBV5-1 and TRBJ2-1; TRBD2 aligns across 13 bases. The DNA end favors TRBJ2-7, so the J call may be wrong. The length of the CDR3 is 19 residues. Germline V gene sequence: CDR1 SGHRS, CDR2 YFSETQ. CDR3 amino acids: CASSLAPLTSGGSYNEQYF. The DNA of the CDR3 is TGCGCCAGCAGCTTGGCGCCTTTGACTAGCGGGGGGTCCTACAATGAGCAGTACTTC.

This clonotype showed up just a few times. The chain employs TRBV28 and TRBJ2-2, with TRBD1 matching 10 bases. The CDR3 length is 20 residues. Trimming cost V 6 bases and J 4 bases; bases outside gene matches: 20. The V gene's germline CDR1 is MDHEN and CDR2 SYDVKM. CDR3 sequence: CASSSPLNGPGQGTTGELFF. CDR3 DNA: TGTGCCAGCAGCTCGCCTCTGAACGGACCGGGACAGGGGACCACCGGGGAGCTGTTTTTT.

This clonotype was seen a few times. CDR3 residues: CATSRARGSGGTDTQYF. CDR3 DNA sequence: TGTGCCACCAGCAGAGCGAGGGGTAGCGGGGGCACAGATACGCAGTATTTT. V is TRBV15 and J is TRBJ2-3; TRBD2 agrees at 8 bases. In germline, CDR1 is LNHNV, CDR2 YYDKDF (reference sequence). J gave up 1 base and V 1 base, and 7 bases lay outside the gene matches. CDR3 size: 17 residues.

The J gene is TRBJ2-7, the V gene TRBV7-2; 8 nucleotides match TRBD1. V gave up 5 bases and J gave up 4 bases; unmatched junction bases: 4. In germline, CDR1 is SGHTA, CDR2 FQGNSA. The length of the CDR3 is 13 residues. The CDR3 spells CASSQRTGYEQYF. As DNA, the CDR3 is TGTGCCAGCAGCCAACGGACAGGGTACGAGCAGTACTTC.

This clonotype was counted between two and nine times. This could be a read error, since a much larger clone is one nucleotide away. This chain links TRBV11-2 with TRBJ2-7; D call uncertain. The CDR3 is 13 residues long. CDR1 is SGHAT and CDR2 is FQNNGV in the germline V gene. The V and J ends lost 5 bases and 2 bases respectively, with 10 bases between them. CDR3 in amino acids: CASSVGKTYEQYF. The CDR3 DNA is TGTGCCAGCAGCGTAGGCAAGACCTACGAGCAGTACTTC.

Concerning this clonotype: Germline and junction disagree at one end, which may indicate a read error. The CDR3, as DNA: TGTGCCAGCAGCTTAGGGGAGACAGGGGGCGATCAGCCCCAGCATTTT. Protein product: CASSLGETGGDQPQHF. The chain uses TRBV12-3 or TRBV12-4 and TRBJ1-5, with 10 bases aligning to TRBD1. CDR3 size: 16 residues.

A few counts support this clonotype. The V and J genes are TRBV7-2 and TRBJ2-5; no definite D call. Germline V gene data show CDR1 as SGHTA and CDR2 as FQGNSA. CDR3 size: 13 residues. V lost 1 base to trimming and J lost 4 bases, with 7 bases between them. The CDR3 nucleotides read TGTGCCAGCAGCTTAGGAGCTCCAGAGACCCAGTACTTC. This codes for CASSLGAPETQYF.

The genes are TRBV12-5 and TRBJ2-5; the D gene is possibly TRBD2 (5 bases). CDR1 LGHNT and CDR2 FRNRAP come from the germline V gene. The ends were cut back, 7 bases at V and 7 bases at J, with 19 bases in the middle. The CDR3 runs 14 residues. This chain's CDR3 is CASAGWESPGTQYF. DNA of the CDR3: TGTGCTAGTGCCGGGTGGGAGTCCCCGGGGACCCAGTACTTC.

DNA for the CDR3: TGCGCCAGCAGCAACCGGGGGATCACTGAAGCTTTCTTT. Protein sequence: CASSNRGITEAFF. The rearrangement uses TRBV4-3 and TRBJ1-1; maybe TRBD1 (5 bases). CDR1 is LGHNA, CDR2 YSLEER, per germline. V dropped 5 bases and J dropped 4 bases, with 11 bases sitting between them. This CDR3 is 13 amino acids long.

The chain employs TRBV6-5 and TRBJ1-1; TRBD1 matches at 8 bases. The CDR3 has 14 amino acids. From germline, CDR1 is MNHEY and CDR2 SVGAGI. Germline trimming cut 5 bases from V and 0 bases from J; bases unmatched to any gene: 2. The CDR3 protein is CASSDRGLNTEAFF. The DNA for the CDR3 is TGTGCCAGCAGTGACAGGGGACTGAACACTGAAGCTTTCTTT.

Ten or more counts support this clonotype. The chain employs TRBV20-1 and TRBJ1-2; 9 positions agree with TRBD1. Germline-derived CDR1 and CDR2 are DFQATT and SNEGSKA (reference sequence). This CDR3 is 13 amino acids long. The ends lost 4 bases at V and 3 bases at J; junction bases unmatched: 3. The chain's CDR3 is CSATRQGDYGYTF. In DNA, the CDR3 is TGCAGTGCTACCCGACAGGGGGACTATGGCTACACCTTC.

V usage is TRBV12-3 or TRBV12-4 and J usage is TRBJ1-1, with a possible D match to TRBD1 (5 bases). The V and J ends lost 5 bases and 0 bases respectively, with 13 bases between them. This CDR3 contains 15 residues. As DNA, the CDR3 is TGTGCCAGCAGTCCGCCGGGACGGATGAACACTGAAGCTTTCTTT. It codes for CASSPPGRMNTEAFF.

The chain joins TRBV3-1 to TRBJ2-5; TRBD1 or TRBD2 may be the D gene (5 bases each). V shed 2 bases and J shed 1 base, with 11 bases lying between them. The CDR3 runs to 15 residues. Germline-derived CDR1 and CDR2 are LGHDT and YNNKEL (reference sequence). This CDR3 is CASSQTGAAQETQYF. The DNA for the CDR3 is TGTGCCAGCAGCCAAACCGGGGCAGCCCAAGAGACCCAGTACTTC.

This clonotype was seen a few times. This chain joins TRBV3-1 and TRBJ1-3, with D tentatively TRBD1 (5 bases). Germline CDR1 LGHDT, CDR2 YNNKEL (reference sequence). The CDR3 contains 15 residues. Between the trimmed V and J ends, which lost 3 bases and 0 bases, there was a span of 9 bases. CDR3 in DNA: TGTGCCAGCAGCCATGGGGACGTCTCTGGAAACACCATATATTTT. This gives the protein CASSHGDVSGNTIYF.